This T cell receptor beta chain was obtained from a study of blood T cell repertoires in COVID-19. The overall study: Material from acute and convalescent COVID-19 was sourced from the United States, Italy and Spain. T cells, B-cell-depleted T cells, or PBMCs provided the cDNA or gDNA that served as material.

The germline CDR1 and CDR2 sequences are MDHEN and SYDVKM. Trimming cost V 10 bases and J 1 base, with 25 bases left between them. The CDR3 has 17 amino acids. In the authors' workflow: Reference gene primers were amplified, and this amplification served to estimate nucleated cell counts. Repertoires were generated with immunoSEQ multiplex PCR, while TCRdb's copy carries only in-frame clones and drops some. V, J and clone size reflect that table, while D and trimming were determined from the DNA. The table includes tens of thousands of clones, about 89% detected once. The chain joins TRBV28 to TRBJ1-2, with unresolved D. Material for sequencing was peripheral blood. This TCR was recovered from a man over 45 with active or convalescent COVID-19. CDR3 loop: CATLAPEGESSNYGYTF. The CDR3 coding sequence is TGTGCCACCCTGGCCCCAGAGGGCGAGTCGAGTAACTATGGCTACACCTTC.